The clone carrying this TCR beta chain was seen many times. The antigen is undetermined. The CDR3 totals 13 residues. With 3 bases clipped from V and 9 bases from J, the junction kept 3 bases outside the gene matches. TCRdb redid the calling of the 5' RACE reads with MiXCR, one entry per CDR3 protein. The data contain around 130,000 distinct CDR3 sequences, about 3.4% of them singletons. The data originate from a study of neurological immune-mediated disorders. The study's findings and limits: The repertoires of 18 of 34 multiple sclerosis patients were placed by phylogenetic grouping in a single related-CDR3 cluster, which may be a signature. There was no association between the multiple sclerosis repertoire cluster and any clinical or MRI feature.

The source material was PBMCs. The sequence was obtained from a woman younger than 45 with multiple sclerosis. The genes are TRBV12-3 or TRBV12-4 and TRBJ2-1; 9 bases align to TRBD1. CDR3 loop: CASSLGQGSEQFF. The CDR3 nucleotides read TGTGCCAGCAGTTTGGGACAGGGTTCTGAGCAGTTCTTC.